This T cell receptor beta chain was profiled in a study of memory CD4+ T cells and cytomegalovirus serostatus. The wider study: Donors were healthy Belgian adults, under 10 CMV seropositive and 24 seronegative. Study outcomes and limitations: Repertoires predicted CMV serostatus with median bootstrapped AUC of about 0.94.

As processed by the authors: Out-of-frame sequences were removed, leaving 2,000,000 or so distinct TCRbeta sequences. Method: immunoSEQ multiplex PCR; TCRdb's copy keeps in-frame clones and lacks some. V and J calls and clone size are as listed in that table; D and trimming were resolved from the DNA. The table records 30,000 to 45,000 clones, about 80% of them present only once. Single viable CD3+CD4+CD8-CD45RO+ cells were sorted as the memory CD4+ T cells. Positive selection with CD4 microbeads enriched total CD4+ T cells. A remark on this clone: Its antigen remains unknown. The same CDR3 can be traced to other DNA sequences in this sample.

Material for sequencing was memory CD4+ T cells from blood. The TCR originated in an adult in good health and CMV-seropositive.

The DNA of the CDR3 is TGTGCCAGCAGCCAAGGGGGCAGGAATCAGCCCCAGCATTTT. Protein: CASSQGGRNQPQHF. V usage is TRBV4-2 and J usage is TRBJ1-5, with a tentative D call TRBD1 (5 bases). Germline CDR1 reads LGHNA; CDR2 reads YNFKEQ. The CDR3 has 14 residues. With 1 base removed from V and 4 bases from J, the gap between germline ends came to 8 bases.